The T cell receptor (beta chain) under discussion was sequenced for a study of T cells after yellow fever vaccination. About the research overall: The SMART-Seq v4 Ultra Low Input method served to prepare the low-cell-number fractions.

A single record per CDR3 protein comes from TCRdb applying MiXCR to the 5' RACE reads. The table has some 400,000 distinct CDR3 sequences, under 7.5% seen once. Ten or more counts support this clonotype. Its antigen is not identified. Study-wide results and caveats: Some clonotypes were seen in both the CD4 and the CD8 compartments. These made up a small share and likely arose from convergent recombination.

Sequenced here: PBMCs, sampled 5 days after the yellow fever booster vaccination. This receptor was taken from a man aged 30 to 45 who received the YFV17D yellow fever vaccine.

The chain's CDR3 is CSARTRDDGYTF. In DNA, the CDR3 is TGCAGTGCGCGAACCAGGGACGATGGCTACACCTTC. The rearrangement links TRBV20-1 to TRBJ1-2, with a weak D call TRBD1 (5 bases). CDR3 length: 12 amino acids. V was pared by 6 bases and J by 6 bases, with 14 bases between. Germline V gene data show CDR1 as DFQATT and CDR2 as SNEGSKA (reference sequence).